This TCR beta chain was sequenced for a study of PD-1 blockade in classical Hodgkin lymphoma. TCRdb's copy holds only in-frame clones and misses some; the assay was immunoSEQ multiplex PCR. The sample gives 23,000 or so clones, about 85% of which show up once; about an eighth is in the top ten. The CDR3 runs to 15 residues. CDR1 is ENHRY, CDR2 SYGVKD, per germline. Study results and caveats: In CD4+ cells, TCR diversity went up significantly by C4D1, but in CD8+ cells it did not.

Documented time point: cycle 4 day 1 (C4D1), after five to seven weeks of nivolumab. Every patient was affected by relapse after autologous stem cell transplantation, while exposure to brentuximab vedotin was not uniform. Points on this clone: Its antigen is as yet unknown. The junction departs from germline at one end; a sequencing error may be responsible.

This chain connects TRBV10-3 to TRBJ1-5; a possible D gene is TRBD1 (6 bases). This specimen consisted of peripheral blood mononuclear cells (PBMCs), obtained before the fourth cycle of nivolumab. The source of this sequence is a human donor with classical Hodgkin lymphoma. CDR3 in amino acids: CAISDTGWGNQSQHF. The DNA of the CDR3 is TGTGCCATCAGTGATACAGGGTGGGGCAATCAGTCCCAGCATTTT.